The 29 T cell receptor beta chains below come from one sample, sequenced in a study of identifying expanded T cells in peripheral blood. Some clones are missing from TCRdb's copy, which holds only in-frame ones; the method was immunoSEQ multiplex PCR. The sample has 70,000 to 100,000 clones; 75% to 90% are singletons. Sequenced sample: blood. These receptors all come from a person aged 18 to 75 in good health.

The chain links TRBV5-4 to TRBJ1-2; no firm D call. The CDR3 is 13 amino acids. CDR1 is SGHNT and CDR2 is YYREEE in the germline V gene (reference sequence). Trimming removed 2 bases from V and 2 bases from J, with 7 bases in between. The CDR3 DNA follows: TGTGCCAGCAGCTTACCGAGGAACTATGGCTACACCTTC. Amino acids: CASSLPRNYGYTF.

The rearrangement links TRBV19 to TRBJ1-1, with D possibly being TRBD1 (6 bases). This CDR3 region has 16 residues. The germline gives CDR1 LNHDA, CDR2 SQIVND (reference sequence). V shed 6 bases and J shed 5 bases, with 22 bases lying between them. The DNA of the CDR3 is TGTGCCAGTAGGAAAAACAGGGTAATGGTTCGAACTGAAGCTTTCTTT. Amino acids: CASRKNRVMVRTEAFF.

The chain joins TRBV19 to TRBJ2-6; D unclear. V dropped 7 bases and J dropped 0 bases, with 10 bases sitting between them. The V gene's germline CDR1 is LNHDA and CDR2 SQIVND (reference sequence). CDR3 length: 15 residues. The DNA for the CDR3 is TGTGCCAGTATTAACCTACTCTCTGGGGCCAACGTCCTGACTTTC. Its protein product is CASINLLSGANVLTF.

The chain is built from TRBV5-4 and TRBJ2-7; TRBD2 aligns across 11 bases. V dropped 0 bases and J dropped 6; count of bases not matched to a gene: 11. The CDR3 is 17 residues long. Germline-derived CDR1 and CDR2 are SGHNT and YYREEE (reference sequence). DNA of the CDR3: TGTGCCAGCAGCTTGGGTTGGACCGGGACTAGCGGAGGCGAGCAGTACTTC. Its translation is CASSLGWTGTSGGEQYF.

This sequence joins TRBV5-1 and TRBJ1-3, with D uncertain. The CDR3 contains 16 residues. The V and J ends lost 0 bases and 0 bases respectively, with 10 bases between them. CDR1 is SGHRS and CDR2 is YFSETQ in the germline V gene. The chain's CDR3 is CASSLGPTSSGNTIYF. CDR3 coding DNA: TGCGCCAGCAGCTTGGGACCGACGTCCTCTGGAAACACCATATATTTT.

V and J are TRBV25-1 and TRBJ1-4; D unresolved. The CDR3 extends over 16 amino acids. Germline V CDR1 and CDR2: MGHDK, SYGVNS. Trimming took off 1 base at V and 2 bases at J, with 11 bases between the two ends. CDR3: CASSELGGGTNEKLFF. CDR3 in DNA: TGTGCCAGCAGTGAATTAGGAGGAGGGACTAATGAAAAACTGTTTTTT.

The chain has TRBV9 and TRBJ1-2; maybe TRBD1 (5 bases). The CDR3 runs 15 residues. The V and J ends lost 3 bases and 4 bases respectively, with 16 bases between them. Germline V CDR1 and CDR2: SGDLS, YYNGEE. This CDR3 is CASSAAVGGVYGYTF. DNA for the CDR3: TGTGCCAGCAGCGCCGCAGTGGGAGGGGTCTATGGCTACACCTTC.

This clone has a handful of counts. The V and J genes are TRBV19 and TRBJ1-1; possible D gene TRBD1, 5 bases. V was clipped by 3 bases and J by 8 bases, with 10 bases between them. This CDR3 comprises 12 residues. In germline, CDR1 is LNHDA, CDR2 SQIVND (reference sequence). This CDR3 reads CASSMGPREAFF. CDR3 bases: TGTGCCAGTAGTATGGGGCCACGGGAAGCTTTCTTT.

V and J are TRBV13 and TRBJ1-6; weak D call: TRBD1 (5 bases). Deletions cut 3 bases from V and 7 bases from J, with 19 bases between. CDR3 length: 17 amino acids. Germline V CDR1 and CDR2: PRHDT, FYEKMQ (reference sequence). Here the CDR3 DNA reads TGTGCCAGCAGCTTTCTTTTGGGGGGAAGGTGGAATTCACCCCTCCACTTT. Translating gives CASSFLLGGRWNSPLHF.

This clone appeared once. The V and J genes are TRBV6-1 and TRBJ1-1; D gene ambiguous. The CDR3 is 16 residues long. Between the trimmed V and J ends, which lost 3 bases and 3 bases, there was a span of 17 bases. Germline CDR1 and CDR2: MNHNS and SASEGT. CDR3 region: CASSELSGSLYTEAFF. In DNA, the CDR3 is TGTGCCAGCAGTGAGCTCAGTGGTTCCCTCTACACTGAAGCTTTCTTT.

The chain couples TRBV5-1 to TRBJ2-7; no clear D. Germline V CDR1 and CDR2: SGHRS, YFSETQ. The ends were cut back, 0 bases at V and 2 bases at J, with 18 bases in the middle. This CDR3 comprises 17 residues. The CDR3 DNA reads TGCGCCAGCAGCTTGGACGGACGCTCTCTGCGCCCCTACGAGCAGTACTTC. As protein: CASSLDGRSLRPYEQYF.

The sample holds a few counts of this clone. The chain joins TRBV7-2 to TRBJ1-2, with D possibly being TRBD1 (5 bases). CDR3 size: 14 residues. Deletions cut 5 bases from V and 6 bases from J, with 16 bases between. The germline V gene encodes CDR1 SGHTA and CDR2 FQGNSA. CDR3 amino acids: CASSPRGLSDGYTF. CDR3 in DNA: TGTGCCAGCAGCCCCCGGGGCCTTTCCGATGGCTACACCTTC. Variable domain in full (rest from reference TRBV7-2 and TRBJ1-2): GAGVSQSPSNKVTEKGKDVELRCDPISGHTALYWYRQSLGQGLEFLIYFQGNSAPDKSGLPSDRFSAERTGGSVSTLTIQRTQQEDSAVYLCASSPRGLSDGYTFGSGTRLTVV.

The chain employs TRBV19 and TRBJ1-1, with D maybe TRBD1 (6 bases). Germline V gene lookup returns CDR1 LNHDA and CDR2 SQIVND (reference sequence). V was clipped by 5 bases and J by 2 bases, with 15 bases between them. The CDR3 length is 15 residues. CDR3 DNA sequence: TGTGCCAGTAGTCAGGGGAGAGGGGGAAACACTGAAGCTTTCTTT. Translated, it gives CASSQGRGGNTEAFF.

V is TRBV13 and J is TRBJ2-5, with 7 bases identical to TRBD2. This CDR3 has 14 amino acids. J was trimmed by 0 bases and V by 5 bases; bases with no gene match: 3. The V gene's germline CDR1 is PRHDT and CDR2 FYEKMQ (reference sequence). The CDR3 loop reads CASSRGGYQETQYF. In nucleotides, the CDR3 is TGTGCCAGCAGCCGCGGGGGATACCAAGAGACCCAGTACTTC.

The genes are TRBV7-2 and TRBJ2-5; 13 nucleotides agree with TRBD2. From germline, CDR1 is SGHTA and CDR2 FQGNSA. The CDR3 totals 17 residues. With 5 bases clipped from V and 5 bases from J, the junction kept 11 bases outside the gene matches. In nucleotides, the CDR3 is TGTGCCAGCAGCGCACACCCACCGGGACTAGCGGGGGAGACCCAGTACTTC. Protein product: CASSAHPPGLAGETQYF.

The chain links TRBV6-1 to TRBJ2-7; no firm D call. Germline-derived CDR1 and CDR2 are MNHNS and SASEGT. The CDR3 is 12 residues long. V lost 5 bases to trimming and J lost 3 bases, with 8 bases between them. CDR3 loop: CASSPSFYEQYF. CDR3 nucleotides: TGTGCCAGCAGTCCCTCGTTCTACGAGCAGTACTTC.

The chain has TRBV5-1 and TRBJ2-3, with D possibly TRBD1 on 6 matching bases. Trimming took 3 bases from V and 6 from J, leaving 17 bases between them. The CDR3 length is 15 residues. Germline-derived CDR1 and CDR2 are SGHRS and YFSETQ. CDR3 sequence reads: CASSSTGTQADTQYF. The CDR3 nucleotides read TGCGCCAGCAGCTCTACCGGGACACAGGCCGATACGCAGTATTTT.

The V call is TRBV7-2, the J call TRBJ2-1; weak D call: TRBD2 (5 bases). This CDR3 comprises 16 residues. The germline gives CDR1 SGHTA, CDR2 FQGNSA. The V end was cut by 5 bases, the J end by 0 bases, with 14 bases between. The CDR3 sequence: CASSLHLRDSYNEQFF. The CDR3 DNA reads as TGTGCCAGCAGCCTCCACCTCCGGGACTCCTACAATGAGCAGTTCTTC. Complete variable domain (other parts from reference TRBV7-2 and TRBJ2-1): GAGVSQSPSNKVTEKGKDVELRCDPISGHTALYWYRQSLGQGLEFLIYFQGNSAPDKSGLPSDRFSAERTGGSVSTLTIQRTQQEDSAVYLCASSLHLRDSYNEQFFGPGTRLTVL.

The genes are TRBV6-1 and TRBJ1-1; D not certain. Germline CDR1 MNHNS, CDR2 SASEGT. The CDR3 loop spans 13 amino acids. The germline V and J ends were trimmed by 6 bases and 1 base, with 9 bases remaining between them. CDR3 loop: CASRREGNTEAFF. The CDR3 nucleotides are TGTGCCAGCAGGAGGGAGGGGAACACTGAAGCTTTCTTT.

This rearrangement joins TRBV20-1 to TRBJ2-7; perhaps TRBD2 as D (5 bases). CDR3 length equals 11 residues. Trimming shortened V by 5 bases and J by 7 bases, and 12 bases separated the two germline ends. CDR1 is DFQATT and CDR2 is SNEGSKA in the germline V gene (reference sequence). In nucleotides, the CDR3 is TGCAGTGCTTCCAAGACGGGGGAGCAGTACTTC. Translated: CSASKTGEQYF.

This chain uses TRBV5-4 with TRBJ2-3; unclear D gene. The CDR3 is 15 residues long. The germline V gene encodes CDR1 SGHNT and CDR2 YYREEE (reference sequence). Trimming took off 6 bases at V and 0 bases at J, with 14 bases between the two ends. The CDR3 DNA reads TGTGCCAGCATGCAGGTAGAACATAGCACAGATACGCAGTATTTT. This gives the protein CASMQVEHSTDTQYF.

CDR3 DNA: TGTGCCAGCAGCTCGTCCGGGGGAATGGGGTCTTCCTCCGGGTCTGAAGCTTTCTTT. It yields the protein CASSSSGGMGSSSGSEAFF. The V gene is TRBV7-9, the J gene TRBJ1-1, with D tentatively TRBD1 (5 bases). V was cut by 4 bases and J by 6 bases, with 30 bases left in between. Germline V gene data show CDR1 as SEHNR and CDR2 as FQNEAQ (reference sequence). This CDR3 region has 19 residues.

The chain carries TRBV6-5 and TRBJ1-2; 10 bases agree with TRBD1. From germline, CDR1 is MNHEY and CDR2 SVGAGI. This CDR3 spans 16 amino acids. The J segment lost 7 bases and the V segment lost 0 bases, leaving 8 bases of the junction unmatched. CDR3 coding DNA: TGTGCCAGCAGTTACTCAGGGGACAGGGGACGTCGTGGCTACACCTTC. Its protein product is CASSYSGDRGRRGYTF.

This clone was observed at least ten times. The rearrangement links TRBV7-2 to TRBJ1-1, with a possible D match to TRBD1 (5 bases). The length of the CDR3 is 16 residues. V was clipped by 8 bases and J by 0 bases, with 19 bases between them. Germline V gene data show CDR1 as SGHTA and CDR2 as FQGNSA. CDR3 sequence: CASHRYGVGLNTEAFF. The CDR3 DNA sequence: TGTGCCAGCCACCGATATGGGGTGGGGCTGAACACTGAAGCTTTCTTT.

The chain has TRBV7-8 and TRBJ2-1, with 10 bases that match TRBD1. V gave up 5 bases and J gave up 7 bases; unmatched junction bases: 5. Germline V CDR1 and CDR2: SGHVS, FQNEAQ. The CDR3 contains 14 residues. The chain's CDR3 is CASSPRDRGNEQFF. The CDR3 DNA is TGTGCCAGCAGCCCAAGGGACAGGGGAAATGAGCAGTTCTTC. Full variable domain (rest looked up from reference TRBV7-8 and TRBJ2-1): GAGVSQSPRYKVAKRGQDVALRCDPISGHVSLFWYQQALGQGPEFLTYFQNEAQLDKSGLPSDRFFAERPEGSVSTLKIQRTQQEDSAVYLCASSPRDRGNEQFFGPGTRLTVL.

The rearrangement uses TRBV7-3 and TRBJ2-7; 7 positions agree with TRBD2. CDR1 SGHTA and CDR2 FQGTGA come from the germline V gene. This CDR3 region has 13 residues. With 5 bases clipped from V and 5 bases from J, the junction kept 6 bases outside the gene matches. The CDR3 coding sequence is TGTGCCAGCAGCCCCGGACTAGGGGACGAGCAGTACTTC. Translation gives CASSPGLGDEQYF.

The V gene is TRBV5-1, the J gene TRBJ2-3, with D perhaps matching TRBD1 (6 bases). Trimming left V 1 base short and J 4 bases short, with 13 bases between. CDR3 length equals 15 residues. From germline, CDR1 is SGHRS and CDR2 YFSETQ. CDR3 amino acids: CASSLNGAGADTQYF. The CDR3 DNA follows: TGCGCCAGCAGCTTGAATGGGGCAGGGGCAGATACGCAGTATTTT.

The gene calls are TRBV6-5 and TRBJ2-1; D gene unclear. Trimming cost V 0 bases and J 7 bases, with 13 bases left between them. The CDR3 totals 15 residues. Germline V gene sequence: CDR1 MNHEY, CDR2 SVGAGI. The CDR3 DNA sequence: TGTGCCAGCAGTTACTCACATTCCAGTAGAAATGAGCAGTTCTTC. It yields the protein CASSYSHSSRNEQFF.

The CDR3 region has the DNA TGTGCCAGCAGCCGGGACAGGCGTGCAGGAAACACCATATATTTT. This encodes CASSRDRRAGNTIYF. V usage is TRBV7-2 and J usage is TRBJ1-3, with TRBD1 matching over 8 bases. Unmatched junction bases numbered 7, after V lost 5 bases and J lost 4 bases. This CDR3 spans 15 amino acids. Germline CDR1 and CDR2: SGHTA and FQGNSA.